This T cell receptor (beta chain) was sequenced for a study of blood T cells in healthy people across ages. Findings and limits, study-wide: Without sorted subsets, naive and antigen-experienced compartments could not be conclusively compared.

In this sample, this clonotype turned up a few times. What it binds is unknown. Isolated per sample were at least 6 million PBMCs. Combining a sample-barcoded 5' primer with a J-beta primer mix, a second PCR ran for 7 to 11 cycles. Using its own MiXCR run on the 5' RACE reads, TCRdb lists one record per CDR3 protein. The repertoire holds over a million distinct CDR3 sequences, with around 59% as singletons. This TCR was sampled from a man aged 18 to 29 in good health. Sequencing input: blood.

CDR3 nucleotides: TGTGCCAGCAGCCCGGGACTAGCTCTCGAGCAGTACTTC. Residues: CASSPGLALEQYF. This chain links TRBV6-5 with TRBJ2-7, with 9 bases matching TRBD2. From germline, CDR1 is MNHEY and CDR2 SVGAGI. The ends lost 6 bases at V and 6 bases at J; junction bases unmatched: 6. This CDR3 is built from 13 residues.